These 19 T cell receptor beta chains were all obtained from the same sample, sequenced in a study of blood T cells in healthy people across ages. Next came a second PCR, run for about 6 to 11 cycles, which used a sample-barcoded 5' primer along with a J-beta primer mix. TCRdb reprocessed the 5' RACE reads via MiXCR and lists one record per CDR3 protein. The table has hundreds of thousands of distinct CDR3 sequences, about 42% seen once; the top ten hold under 20%. The sequenced sample was blood. All receptors derive from a man in his 60s in good health.

This clonotype was counted only a few times. V gene TRBV7-2 combines with J gene TRBJ2-5; TRBD2 aligns across 9 bases. Trimming at V came to 0 bases and at J to 2 bases, leaving 4 bases not matched to a gene. The CDR3 spans 16 residues. Germline V gene sequence: CDR1 SGHTA, CDR2 FQGNSA. CDR3 DNA sequence: TGTGCCAGCAGCTTAGCTGGCGGGGGGGCACAAGAGACCCAGTACTTC. As protein: CASSLAGGGAQETQYF.

This clonotype was counted only a few times. This rearrangement joins TRBV7-2 to TRBJ2-5; D tentatively reads TRBD1 or TRBD2 (5 bases each). Trimming pared 9 bases from V and 1 base from J, leaving 15 bases between. CDR1 and CDR2 from the germline V gene are SGHTA and FQGNSA. This CDR3 is 14 amino acids long. CDR3 amino acids: CARPRGTPQETQYF. The CDR3 DNA sequence: TGTGCCAGGCCAAGAGGGACGCCCCAAGAGACCCAGTACTTC.

This clonotype turned up a few times. The CDR3 spells CASVGERVQETQYF. The CDR3, as DNA: TGTGCCAGCGTGGGGGAAAGGGTCCAAGAGACCCAGTACTTC. This rearrangement joins TRBV2 to TRBJ2-5, with D tentatively TRBD1 or TRBD2 (5 bases each). Germline CDR1 and CDR2: SNHLY and FYNNEI. The ends were cut back, 8 bases at V and 1 base at J, with 14 bases in the middle. The CDR3 consists of 14 residues.

V usage is TRBV10-1 and J usage is TRBJ2-2; 7 nucleotides align to TRBD1. This CDR3 is built from 14 residues. Trimming removed 6 bases from V and 5 bases from J; junction bases left unmatched: 6. Germline lookup yields CDR1 WNHNN and CDR2 SYGVQD (reference sequence). The CDR3 DNA reads as TGCGCCAGCAGATTTGAACAGGGGACCGGGGAGCTGTTTTTT. This codes for CASRFEQGTGELFF.

This clonotype was observed a handful of times. J is TRBJ2-5 and V is TRBV20-1; D uncertain. From germline, CDR1 is DFQATT and CDR2 SNEGSKA (reference sequence). The CDR3 is 11 residues long. Trimming shortened V by 3 bases and J by 7 bases, and 9 bases separated the two germline ends. The CDR3 nucleotides read TGCAGTGCTAGTGATTCAGTGACCCAGTACTTC. Amino acids: CSASDSVTQYF.

The V call is TRBV20-1, the J call TRBJ2-2; possibly TRBD1 for D (6 bases). This CDR3 has 13 amino acids. Trimming cost V 2 bases and J 8 bases, with 12 bases left between them. The germline V gene encodes CDR1 DFQATT and CDR2 SNEGSKA (reference sequence). The CDR3 protein is CSARRGGEGELFF. The CDR3 bases are TGCAGTGCTAGACGAGGGGGTGAAGGGGAGCTGTTTTTT.

The V call is TRBV6-1, the J call TRBJ1-2; the D is unclear. Germline loops: CDR1 MNHNS, CDR2 SASEGT. V shed 1 base and J shed 4 bases, with 13 bases lying between them. The CDR3 has 15 amino acids. This CDR3 is CASSEVLYQSYGYTF. The CDR3 DNA reads TGTGCCAGCAGTGAAGTCCTTTATCAATCCTATGGCTACACCTTC.

This rearrangement joins TRBV20-1 to TRBJ1-2; no clear D. Germline V gene data show CDR1 as DFQATT and CDR2 as SNEGSKA (reference sequence). The CDR3 length is 13 residues. V gave up 3 bases and J gave up 9 bases, with 17 bases separating them. Here the CDR3 reads CSASDRAQRSYTF. CDR3 in DNA: TGCAGTGCTAGTGATAGAGCCCAGAGGAGCTACACCTTC.

The chain combines TRBV11-2 with TRBJ1-5, with a weak D call TRBD1 (6 bases). Germline V gene lookup returns CDR1 SGHAT and CDR2 FQNNGV. The CDR3 sequence is 16 residues long. Trimming pared 5 bases from V and 3 bases from J, leaving 17 bases between. The CDR3 loop reads CASSRGGGQSNQPQHF. The DNA for the CDR3 is TGTGCCAGCAGCCGAGGGGGGGGGCAGTCCAATCAGCCCCAGCATTTT.

This clonotype was counted a few times. The chain combines TRBV10-3 with TRBJ2-3, with 11 nucleotides matching TRBD1. This CDR3 spans 16 amino acids. CDR1 is ENHRY, CDR2 SYGVKD, per germline. The junction had 3 bases not matched to a gene; V was cut back by 0 bases and J by 4 bases. The CDR3 loop is CAISESPGQGADTQYF. The CDR3, as DNA: TGTGCCATCAGTGAGTCGCCGGGACAGGGGGCAGATACGCAGTATTTT.

The chain couples TRBV7-8 to TRBJ2-1; TRBD1 might be the D (7 bases). In germline, CDR1 is SGHVS, CDR2 FQNEAQ. Trimming took off 5 bases at V and 8 bases at J, with 22 bases between the two ends. The CDR3 totals 16 residues. In DNA form, the CDR3 reads TGTGCCAGCAGCCCCCGGAGGGGACAGCTTAGGGATGAGCAGTTCTTC. Translated: CASSPRRGQLRDEQFF.

This clonotype was counted at least ten times. V gene TRBV7-2 combines with J gene TRBJ1-2; 7 positions agree with TRBD1. This CDR3 contains 15 residues. Germline V lookup: CDR1 SGHTA, CDR2 FQGNSA. V trimming: 4 bases; J trimming: 6 bases; junction bases outside the gene matches: 11. CDR3 region: CASSSRNEGAHGYTF. DNA of the CDR3: TGTGCCAGCAGCTCCCGGAACGAGGGGGCGCATGGCTACACCTTC.

J is TRBJ1-2 and V is TRBV24-1; D may be TRBD1 (5 bases). Germline values: CDR1 KGHDR, CDR2 SFDVKD. This CDR3 comprises 14 residues. The germline V and J ends were trimmed by 4 bases and 4 bases, with 12 bases remaining between them. The CDR3 DNA follows: TGTGCCACCAGTGACACGGGACGGACCTATGGCTACACCTTC. Protein: CATSDTGRTYGYTF.

The table lists this clonotype with a few counts. The chain joins TRBV20-1 to TRBJ1-2; unclear D gene. Between the trimmed V and J ends, which lost 5 bases and 10 bases, there was a span of 20 bases. CDR3 length: 13 amino acids. Germline V lookup: CDR1 DFQATT, CDR2 SNEGSKA (reference sequence). CDR3 in DNA: TGCAGTGCTCCCCACCATCCTCGCGAACTCTACACCTTC. This codes for CSAPHHPRELYTF.

The chain has TRBV20-1 and TRBJ2-3, with 12 bases aligning to TRBD2. Trimming cost V 5 bases and J 4 bases; bases outside gene matches: 4. The CDR3 totals 14 residues. Germline V gives CDR1 DFQATT, CDR2 SNEGSKA (reference sequence). The CDR3 is CSASLAGGPDTQYF. In nucleotides, the CDR3 is TGCAGTGCTTCACTAGCGGGAGGCCCAGATACGCAGTATTTT.

The chain carries TRBV9 and TRBJ1-1; TRBD1 agrees at 7 bases. CDR1 SGDLS and CDR2 YYNGEE come from the germline V gene. The CDR3 is made up of 15 amino acids. J lost 4 bases, V lost 4 bases, and 10 bases had no gene match. The CDR3 loop is CASSPEGAEFTEAFF. The CDR3 nucleotides are TGTGCCAGCAGCCCGGAGGGGGCAGAGTTCACTGAAGCTTTCTTT.

This clonotype was seen only a few times. The chain recombines TRBV9 with TRBJ2-2; D is unclear. This CDR3 is 13 amino acids long. Germline V gene data show CDR1 as SGDLS and CDR2 as YYNGEE. The germline V and J ends were trimmed by 0 bases and 4 bases, with 4 bases remaining between them. This CDR3 reads CASSVVSTGELFF. The CDR3 DNA is TGTGCCAGCAGCGTAGTAAGCACCGGGGAGCTGTTTTTT.

This clonotype was counted ten times or more. The V and J genes are TRBV20-1 and TRBJ1-2; TRBD1 agrees at 8 bases. The ends lost 6 bases at V and 5 bases at J; junction bases unmatched: 5. The germline gives CDR1 DFQATT, CDR2 SNEGSKA (reference sequence). This CDR3 is 12 amino acids long. The CDR3 here is CSAAQGDYGYTF. The DNA for the CDR3 is TGCAGTGCCGCACAGGGGGATTATGGCTACACCTTC.

The rearrangement uses TRBV7-6 and TRBJ1-4; D unresolved. The CDR3 contains 15 residues. Germline CDR1 and CDR2: SGHVS and FNYEAQ. V was shortened by 5 bases and J by 7 bases, with 17 bases between the two germline ends. CDR3 residues: CASSPRSSSGEKLFF. CDR3 nucleotide sequence: TGTGCCAGCAGCCCAAGGTCTTCATCAGGTGAAAAACTGTTTTTT.